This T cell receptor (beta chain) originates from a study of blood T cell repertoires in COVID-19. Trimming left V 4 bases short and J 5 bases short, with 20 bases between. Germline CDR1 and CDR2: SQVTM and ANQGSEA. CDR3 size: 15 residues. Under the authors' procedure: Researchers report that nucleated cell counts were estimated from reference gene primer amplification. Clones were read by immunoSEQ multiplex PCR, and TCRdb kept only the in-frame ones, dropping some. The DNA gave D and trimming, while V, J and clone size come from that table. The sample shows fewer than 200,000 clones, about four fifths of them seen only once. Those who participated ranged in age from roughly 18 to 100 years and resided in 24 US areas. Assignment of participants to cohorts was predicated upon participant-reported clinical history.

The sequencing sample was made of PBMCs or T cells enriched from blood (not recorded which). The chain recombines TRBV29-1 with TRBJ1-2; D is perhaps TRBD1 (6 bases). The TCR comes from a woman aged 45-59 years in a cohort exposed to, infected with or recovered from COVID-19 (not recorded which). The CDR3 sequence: CSVVSGNTGTYGYTF. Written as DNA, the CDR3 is TGCAGCGTTGTGTCGGGGAACACGGGGACATATGGCTACACCTTC.